Given below is one T cell receptor (beta chain) in context. Its antigen remains unknown. The data stem from a study of T cell responses to AZD1222 COVID-19 vaccine. Findings of the study overall: The study identified only a handful of AZD1222 recipients as seropositive at baseline. In a largely white British group with more females than males, clonal diversity was possibly underestimated.

Using immunoSEQ multiplex PCR, the repertoire was profiled, and TCRdb retains in-frame clones only, with some absent. The sample lists 75,000 to 85,000 clones; 87% were seen once. This TCR was recovered from an adult who received the AZD1222 COVID-19 vaccine. Sequenced here: peripheral blood, sampled 28 days after the second AZD1222 dose.

This CDR3 is CASSPSSGRGAEAFF. DNA for the CDR3: TGCGCCAGCAGCCCAAGCAGCGGGCGGGGGGCTGAAGCTTTCTTT. This chain links TRBV5-1 with TRBJ1-1; possible D gene TRBD1, 5 bases. Germline assignment: CDR1 SGHRS and CDR2 YFSETQ. The V end lost 4 bases, the J end lost 6 bases, and 19 bases lay between the germline ends. The CDR3 is 15 amino acids.